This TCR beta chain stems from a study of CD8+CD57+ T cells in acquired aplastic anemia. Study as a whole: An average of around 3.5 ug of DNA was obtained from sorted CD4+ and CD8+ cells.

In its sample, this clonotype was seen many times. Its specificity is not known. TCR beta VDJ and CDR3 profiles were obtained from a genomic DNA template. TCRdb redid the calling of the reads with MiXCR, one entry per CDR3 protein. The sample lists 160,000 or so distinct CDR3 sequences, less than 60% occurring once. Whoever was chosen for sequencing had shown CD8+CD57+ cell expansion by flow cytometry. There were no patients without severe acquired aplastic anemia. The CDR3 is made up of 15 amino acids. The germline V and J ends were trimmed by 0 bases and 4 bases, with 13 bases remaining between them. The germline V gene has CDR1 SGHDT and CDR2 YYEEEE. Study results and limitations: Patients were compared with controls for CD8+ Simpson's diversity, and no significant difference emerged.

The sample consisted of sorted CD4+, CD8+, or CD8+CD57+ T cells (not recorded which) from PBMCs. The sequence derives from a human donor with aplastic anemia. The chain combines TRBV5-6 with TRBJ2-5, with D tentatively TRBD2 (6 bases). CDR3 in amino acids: CASSLATGARETQYF. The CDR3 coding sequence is TGTGCCAGCAGCTTGGCCACGGGAGCCCGAGAGACCCAGTACTTC.